This T cell receptor beta chain came from a study of blood T cell repertoires in COVID-19 (dated by TCRdb to about 2020). A note on the overall study: Samples covering the acute and convalescent phases of COVID-19 were provided by collaborators in the United States, Italy and Spain. Where HLA class I and class II types were available, the types were taken from metadata supplied by the sample provider, not from assay-based typing. The dataset comprised deeply sampled blood TCRbeta repertoires from subjects exposed to, actively infected with, or recovered from COVID-19. A de-identified subject ID, COVID-19 status, age in years and sex were almost always included in the sample metadata. The samples were drawn from the first 160 participants of the ongoing ImmuneRACE study and from 950 to 1,500 subjects provided by 6 global collaborators. The material from the prospective study consisted of cDNA or gDNA derived from T cells, B-cell-depleted T cells, or PBMCs. The repertoires were released in a freely available public database intended as a resource for research on the immune response to SARS-CoV-2. Study-wide conclusions, independent of this receptor: How much clinical and demographic metadata was included differed by source and by participant, and the metadata was provided uncurated.

Spanning cysteine to phenylalanine, the CDR3 consists of 14 amino acids. Only the CDR3 portion is preserved as DNA: 42 bases, with reading frame beginning at the first base. The junction carries 17 bases between V and J, which are trimmed by 4 bases and 8 bases respectively. Reading the germline V gene (reference sequence) gives CDR1 LNHNV and CDR2 YYDKDF. Each collaborating institution followed its own protocols to collect whole blood in K2EDTA tubes. For TCRbeta analysis, collaborator samples were shipped as frozen whole blood, as isolated PBMCs, or as DNA extracted from either sample type. TCRbeta CDR3 regions were amplified from genomic DNA by means of the immunoSEQ Assay, a bias-controlled multiplex PCR. The original methods were these. Nucleated cell counts per sample were estimated from amplification of reference gene primers within the assay. To quantify the absolute abundance of each unique TCRbeta CDR3 rearrangement, sequence reads were collapsed and filtered. For each sample, productive Simpson clonality was calculated as the square root of Simpson's diversity index over productive rearrangements. Held by TCRdb, this immuneACCESS table contains in-frame sequences only and omits some clones. Under half of the omission traces to an unresolved V gene where checked; the cause of the rest is unknown. That table furnishes V, J and clone size, whereas the DNA furnished D and trimming. For this sample the table gives about 190,000 clones, of which less than 80% were detected only once. The ten largest account for 9.5% to 15% of the sample.

A note on this clone: Which antigen it targets is not known. Base qualities are not recorded, but no much larger clone differs from it by a single base.

This receptor was taken from a woman in her forties or fifties with acute or convalescent COVID-19. Sequencing was performed on peripheral blood. The chain joins TRBV15 to TRBJ1-2, with no confidently assigned D gene. The CDR3 reads CATSKQLTSKGYTF. The DNA reads TGTGCCACCAGCAAACAGCTCACTTCTAAAGGCTACACCTTC.